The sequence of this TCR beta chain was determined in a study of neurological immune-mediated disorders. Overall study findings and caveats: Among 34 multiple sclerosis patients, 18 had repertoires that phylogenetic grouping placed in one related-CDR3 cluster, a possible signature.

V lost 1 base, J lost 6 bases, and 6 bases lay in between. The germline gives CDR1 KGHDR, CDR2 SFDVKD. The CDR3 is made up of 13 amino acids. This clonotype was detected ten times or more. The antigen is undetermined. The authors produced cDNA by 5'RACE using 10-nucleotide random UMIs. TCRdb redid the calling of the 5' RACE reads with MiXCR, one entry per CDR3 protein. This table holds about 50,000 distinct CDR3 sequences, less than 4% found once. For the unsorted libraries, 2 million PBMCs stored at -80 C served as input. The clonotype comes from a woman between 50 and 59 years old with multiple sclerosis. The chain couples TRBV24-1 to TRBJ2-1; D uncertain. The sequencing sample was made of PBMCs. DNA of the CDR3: TGTGCCACCAGTGATTTAAGACGCAATGAGCAGTTCTTC. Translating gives CATSDLRRNEQFF.